These 5 T cell receptor beta chains were all obtained from the same sample, sequenced in a study of human T cells and chemical hapten exposure. Via MiXCR, TCRdb re-called the RACE reads, giving one row per CDR3 protein. The table shows about 160,000 distinct CDR3 sequences, with around a quarter occurring only once. Time point described: patch test 3, about 24 weeks after DPC sensitization. Indicated treatment: therapeutic diphenylcyclopropenone sensitization with weekly scalp DPC. The sample here was whole blood, taken in connection with sensitization to the hapten diphenylcyclopropenone (DPC). The source of these receptors is a woman under 30 with alopecia areata. Some clones in this sample may be carry-over from other donors' samples.

The V gene is TRBV6-2 or TRBV6-3, the J gene TRBJ1-5; tentatively, D is TRBD1 (5 bases). The CDR3 length is 16 residues. Germline loops: CDR1 MNHEY, CDR2 SVGEGT. The V and J ends lost 6 bases and 1 base respectively, with 16 bases between them. The CDR3 is CASRPSQGGSNQPQHF. The CDR3 nucleotides are TGTGCCAGCAGGCCTTCCCAGGGCGGGAGCAATCAGCCCCAGCATTTT.

V and J are TRBV9 and TRBJ2-1, with D possibly matching TRBD2 (5 bases). Germline V CDR1 and CDR2: SGDLS, YYNGEE. The CDR3 is 16 amino acids. V was trimmed by 2 bases and J by 0 bases, leaving 12 bases between them. CDR3 sequence reads: CASSVLAPSSYNEQFF. CDR3 in DNA: TGTGCCAGCAGCGTTTTAGCGCCCAGCTCCTACAATGAGCAGTTCTTC.

This clonotype was counted between two and nine times. The V call is TRBV18, the J call TRBJ1-1; D unresolved. The length of the CDR3 is 14 residues. In germline, CDR1 is KGHSH, CDR2 LQKENI. Deletions cut 2 bases from V and 1 base from J, with 8 bases between. CDR3 DNA sequence: TGTGCCAGCTCACCAATCGGTCAGAACACTGAAGCTTTCTTT. It translates to CASSPIGQNTEAFF.

This clonotype appeared a few times. The chain carries TRBV27 and TRBJ2-3; maybe TRBD2 (5 bases). V was pared by 7 bases and J by 1 base, with 12 bases between. The length of the CDR3 is 14 residues. Germline V gives CDR1 MNHEY, CDR2 SMNVEV (reference sequence). CDR3 bases: TGTGCCAGCACCCTCGGACTTGGCACAGATACGCAGTATTTT. Translated: CASTLGLGTDTQYF.

For the CDR3, the DNA is TGCAGTGCTAGAGCTAGGGGTAGGCCAGAGGGGTACTTC. Residues: CSARARGRPEGYF. The V gene is TRBV20-1, the J gene TRBJ2-4; D could derive from TRBD1 or TRBD2 (5 bases each). The CDR3 extends over 13 amino acids. Germline V lookup: CDR1 DFQATT, CDR2 SNEGSKA (reference sequence). V gave up 1 base and J gave up 15 bases, with 19 bases separating them.